This TCR beta chain was obtained from a study of T-cell reconstitution after alpha-beta-depleted transplantation in children. The V gene's germline CDR1 is MNHNS and CDR2 SASEGT. V lost 5 bases to trimming and J lost 9 bases; unmatched junction nucleotides: 10. The CDR3 sequence is 14 residues long. Unique molecular identifiers were used in preparing the TCRbeta library. MiXCR, applied by TCRdb to the PCR reads, yields one record per CDR3 protein. Seen here are 350,000 to 400,000 distinct CDR3 sequences, about a fifth observed once, and the top ten hold about 3.8%. The receptor comes from a human donor who donated a stem cell graft to a child with acute myeloid leukemia. The input for sequencing was PBMCs from the stem cell graft donor, taken from the stem cell graft. This sequence joins TRBV6-1 and TRBJ2-7; TRBD1 agrees at 10 bases. The CDR3 spells CASSRRDRGAGQYF. The CDR3 coding sequence is TGTGCCAGCAGTCGCCGGGACAGGGGAGCGGGGCAGTACTTC.